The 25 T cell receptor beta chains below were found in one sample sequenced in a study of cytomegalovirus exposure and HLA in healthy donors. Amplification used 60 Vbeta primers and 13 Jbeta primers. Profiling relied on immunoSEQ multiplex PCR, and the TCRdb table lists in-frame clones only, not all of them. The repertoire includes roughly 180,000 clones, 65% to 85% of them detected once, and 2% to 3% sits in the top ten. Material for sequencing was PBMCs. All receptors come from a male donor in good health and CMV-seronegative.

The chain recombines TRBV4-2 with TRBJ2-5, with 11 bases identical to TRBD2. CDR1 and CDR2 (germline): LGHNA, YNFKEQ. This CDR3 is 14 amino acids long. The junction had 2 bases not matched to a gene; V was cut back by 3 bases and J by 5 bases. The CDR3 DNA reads TGTGCCAGCAGCCAGGGGACTAGCGGCGAGACCCAGTACTTC. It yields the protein CASSQGTSGETQYF.

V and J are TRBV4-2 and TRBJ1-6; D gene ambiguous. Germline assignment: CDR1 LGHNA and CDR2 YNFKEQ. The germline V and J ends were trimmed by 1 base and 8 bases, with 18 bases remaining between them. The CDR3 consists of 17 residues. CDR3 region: CASSQGIWSERDSPLHF. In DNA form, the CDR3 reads TGTGCCAGCAGCCAAGGTATCTGGTCGGAGAGGGATTCACCCCTCCACTTT.

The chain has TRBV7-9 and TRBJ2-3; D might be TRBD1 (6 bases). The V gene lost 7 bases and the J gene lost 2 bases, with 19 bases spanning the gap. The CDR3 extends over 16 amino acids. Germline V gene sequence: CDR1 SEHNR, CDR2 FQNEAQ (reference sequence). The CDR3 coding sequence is TGTGCCAGCACCACTCCCCGGCAGGGGATCACAGATACGCAGTATTTT. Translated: CASTTPRQGITDTQYF.

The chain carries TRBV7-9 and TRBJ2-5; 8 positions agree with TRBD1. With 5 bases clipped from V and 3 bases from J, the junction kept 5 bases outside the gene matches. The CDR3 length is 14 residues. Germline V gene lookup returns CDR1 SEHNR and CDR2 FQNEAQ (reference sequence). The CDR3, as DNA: TGTGCCAGCAGCGATTGGACAGGGAAAGAGACCCAGTACTTC. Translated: CASSDWTGKETQYF.

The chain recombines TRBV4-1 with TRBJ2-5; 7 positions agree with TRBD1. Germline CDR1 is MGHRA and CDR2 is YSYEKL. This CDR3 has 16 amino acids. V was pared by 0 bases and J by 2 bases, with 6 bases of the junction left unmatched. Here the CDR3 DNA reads TGCGCCAGCAGCCAAGAAGGGACAGTCCAACAAGAGACCCAGTACTTC. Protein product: CASSQEGTVQQETQYF.

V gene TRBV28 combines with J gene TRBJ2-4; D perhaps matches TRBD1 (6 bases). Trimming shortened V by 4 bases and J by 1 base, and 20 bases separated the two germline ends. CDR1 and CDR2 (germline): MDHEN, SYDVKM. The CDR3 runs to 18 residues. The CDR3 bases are TGTGCCAGCAGTTCGACCTCTACAGGGCCACCGGCCAAAAACATTCAGTACTTC. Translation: CASSSTSTGPPAKNIQYF.

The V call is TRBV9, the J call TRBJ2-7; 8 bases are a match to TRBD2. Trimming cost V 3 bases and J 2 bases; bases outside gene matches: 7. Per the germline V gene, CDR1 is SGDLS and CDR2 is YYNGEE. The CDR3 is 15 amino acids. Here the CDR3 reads CASSESGGPTYEQYF. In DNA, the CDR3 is TGTGCCAGCAGCGAATCGGGAGGGCCAACCTACGAGCAGTACTTC. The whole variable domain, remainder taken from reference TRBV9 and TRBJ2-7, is DSGVTQTPKHLITATGQRVTLRCSPRSGDLSVYWYQQSLDQGLQFLIQYYNGEERAKGNILERFSAQQFPDLHSELNLSSLELGDSALYFCASSESGGPTYEQYFGPGTRLTVT.

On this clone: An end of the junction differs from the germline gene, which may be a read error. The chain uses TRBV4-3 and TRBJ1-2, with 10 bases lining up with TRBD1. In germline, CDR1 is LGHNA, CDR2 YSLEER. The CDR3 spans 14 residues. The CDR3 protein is CASSPGTGEYGYPF. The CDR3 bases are TGCGCCAGCAGTCCCGGGACAGGGGAATATGGCTACCCCTTC.

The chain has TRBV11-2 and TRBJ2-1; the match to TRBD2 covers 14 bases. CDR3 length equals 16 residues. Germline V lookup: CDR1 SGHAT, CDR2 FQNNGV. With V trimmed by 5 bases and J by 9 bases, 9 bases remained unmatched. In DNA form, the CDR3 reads TGTGCCAGCAGCCGAACGGGACTAGCGGGAGTTGGTGAGCAGTTCTTC. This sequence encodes CASSRTGLAGVGEQFF.

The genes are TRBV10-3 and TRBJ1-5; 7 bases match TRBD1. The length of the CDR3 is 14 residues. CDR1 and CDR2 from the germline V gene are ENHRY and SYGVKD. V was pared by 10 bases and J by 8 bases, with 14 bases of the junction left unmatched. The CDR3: CATRDRVPGEPQHF. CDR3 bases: TGTGCCACCCGAGACAGGGTCCCCGGAGAGCCCCAGCATTTT.

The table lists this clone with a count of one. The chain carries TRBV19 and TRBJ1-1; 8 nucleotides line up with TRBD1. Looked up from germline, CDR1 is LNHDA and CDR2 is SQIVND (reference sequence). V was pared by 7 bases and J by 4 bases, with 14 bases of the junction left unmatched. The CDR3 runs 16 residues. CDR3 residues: CASTDVGQALSTEAFF. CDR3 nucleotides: TGTGCCAGTACCGACGTGGGACAGGCTCTTTCCACTGAAGCTTTCTTT. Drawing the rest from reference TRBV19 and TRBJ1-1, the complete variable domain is DGGITQSPKYLFRKEGQNVTLSCEQNLNHDAMYWYRQDPGQGLRLIYYSQIVNDFQKGDIAEGYSVSREKKESFPLTVTSAQKNPTAFYLCASTDVGQALSTEAFFGQGTRLTVV.

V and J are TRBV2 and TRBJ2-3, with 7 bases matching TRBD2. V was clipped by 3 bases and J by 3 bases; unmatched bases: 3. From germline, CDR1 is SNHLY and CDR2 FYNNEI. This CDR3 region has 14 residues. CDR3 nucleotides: TGTGCCAGCAGTGAGTCTAGCGGTACAGATACGCAGTATTTT. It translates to CASSESSGTDTQYF. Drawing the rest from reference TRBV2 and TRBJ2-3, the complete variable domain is EPEVTQTPSHQVTQMGQEVILRCVPISNHLYFYWYRQILGQKVEFLVSFYNNEISEKSEIFDDQFSVERPDGSNFTLKIRSTKLEDSAMYFCASSESSGTDTQYFGPGTRLTVL.

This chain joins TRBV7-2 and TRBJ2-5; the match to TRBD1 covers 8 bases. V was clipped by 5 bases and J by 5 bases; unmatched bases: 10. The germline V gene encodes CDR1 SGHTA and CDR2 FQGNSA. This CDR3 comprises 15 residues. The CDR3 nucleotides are TGTGCCAGCAGCGCATGGACAGGGTCTATCGAGACCCAGTACTTC. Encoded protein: CASSAWTGSIETQYF.

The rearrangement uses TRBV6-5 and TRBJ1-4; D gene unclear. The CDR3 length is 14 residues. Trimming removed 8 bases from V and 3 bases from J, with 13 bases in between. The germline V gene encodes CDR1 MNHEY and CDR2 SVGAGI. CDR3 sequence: CASAPVVANEKLFF. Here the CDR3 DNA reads TGTGCCAGCGCCCCGGTGGTAGCTAATGAAAAACTGTTTTTT.

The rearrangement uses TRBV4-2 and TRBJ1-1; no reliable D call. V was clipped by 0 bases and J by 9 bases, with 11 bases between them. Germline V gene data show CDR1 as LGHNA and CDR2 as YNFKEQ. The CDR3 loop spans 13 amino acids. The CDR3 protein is CASSQDGDNQAFF. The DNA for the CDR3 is TGTGCCAGCAGCCAAGATGGCGACAACCAAGCTTTCTTT.

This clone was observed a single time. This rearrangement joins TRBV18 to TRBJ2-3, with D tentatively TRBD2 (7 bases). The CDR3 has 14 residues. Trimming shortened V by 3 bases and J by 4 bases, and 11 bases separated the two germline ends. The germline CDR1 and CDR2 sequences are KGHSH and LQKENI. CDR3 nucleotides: TGTGCCAGCTCACCTGGGGGGGCCGCAGATACGCAGTATTTT. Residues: CASSPGGAADTQYF. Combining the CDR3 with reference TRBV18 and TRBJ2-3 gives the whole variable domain NAGVMQNPRHLVRRRGQEARLRCSPMKGHSHVYWYRQLPEEGLKFMVYLQKENIIDESGMPKERFSAEFPKEGPSILRIQQVVRGDSAAYFCASSPGGAADTQYFGPGTRLTVL.

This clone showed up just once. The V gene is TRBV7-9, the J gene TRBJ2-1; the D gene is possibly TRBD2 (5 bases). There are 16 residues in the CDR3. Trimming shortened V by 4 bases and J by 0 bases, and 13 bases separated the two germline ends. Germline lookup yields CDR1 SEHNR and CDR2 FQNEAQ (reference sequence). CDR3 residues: CASSWERLLSYNEQFF. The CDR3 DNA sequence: TGTGCCAGCAGCTGGGAGCGGCTTCTCTCCTACAATGAGCAGTTCTTC.

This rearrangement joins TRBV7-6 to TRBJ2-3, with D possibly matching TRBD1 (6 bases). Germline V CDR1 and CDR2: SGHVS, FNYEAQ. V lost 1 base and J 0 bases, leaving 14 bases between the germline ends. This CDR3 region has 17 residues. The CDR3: CASSLGRLGASTDTQYF. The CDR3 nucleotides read TGTGCCAGCAGCTTAGGTCGATTGGGGGCAAGCACAGATACGCAGTATTTT.

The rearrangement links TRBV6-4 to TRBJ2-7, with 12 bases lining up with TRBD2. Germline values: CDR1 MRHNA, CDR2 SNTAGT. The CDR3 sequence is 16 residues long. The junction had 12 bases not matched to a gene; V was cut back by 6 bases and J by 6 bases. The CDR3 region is CASSPEGLAGSGEQYF. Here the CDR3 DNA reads TGTGCCAGCAGCCCGGAAGGACTAGCGGGATCTGGCGAGCAGTACTTC.

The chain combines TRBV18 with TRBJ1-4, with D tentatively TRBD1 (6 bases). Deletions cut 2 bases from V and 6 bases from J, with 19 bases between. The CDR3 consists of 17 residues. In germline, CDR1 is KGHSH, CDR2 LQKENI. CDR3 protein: CASSPSVQGTGDEKLFF. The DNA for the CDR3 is TGTGCCAGCTCACCATCGGTGCAGGGGACGGGCGATGAAAAACTGTTTTTT.

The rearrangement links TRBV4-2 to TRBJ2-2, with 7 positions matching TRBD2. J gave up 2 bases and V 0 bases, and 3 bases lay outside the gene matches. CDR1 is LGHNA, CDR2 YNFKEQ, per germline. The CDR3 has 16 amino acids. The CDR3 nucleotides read TGTGCCAGCAGCCAAGATCTAGCGGCTAACACCGGGGAGCTGTTTTTT. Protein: CASSQDLAANTGELFF.

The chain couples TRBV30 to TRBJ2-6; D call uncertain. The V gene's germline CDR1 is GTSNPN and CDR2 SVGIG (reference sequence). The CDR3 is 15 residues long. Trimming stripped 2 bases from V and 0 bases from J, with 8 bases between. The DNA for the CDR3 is TGTGCCTGGAGTCGCGCGCTCTCTGGGGCCAACGTCCTGACTTTC. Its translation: CAWSRALSGANVLTF.

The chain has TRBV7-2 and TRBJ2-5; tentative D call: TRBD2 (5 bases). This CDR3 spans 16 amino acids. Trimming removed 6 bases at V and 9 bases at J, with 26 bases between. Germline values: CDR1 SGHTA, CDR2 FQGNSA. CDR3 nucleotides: TGTGCCAGCAGGGGGAGAGGCCACTTCCTAGAGGAGGCCCAGTACTTC. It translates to CASRGRGHFLEEAQYF.

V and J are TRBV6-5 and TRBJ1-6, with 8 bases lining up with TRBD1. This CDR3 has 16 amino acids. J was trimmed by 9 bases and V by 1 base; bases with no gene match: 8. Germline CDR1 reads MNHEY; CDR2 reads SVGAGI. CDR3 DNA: TGTGCCAGCAGTTACTTGGGACAGGCTCTAGGTTCACCCCTCCACTTT. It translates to CASSYLGQALGSPLHF.

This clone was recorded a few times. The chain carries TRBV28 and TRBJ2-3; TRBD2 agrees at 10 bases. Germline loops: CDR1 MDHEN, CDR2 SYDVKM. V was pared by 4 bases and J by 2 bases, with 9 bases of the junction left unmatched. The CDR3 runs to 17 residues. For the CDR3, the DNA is TGTGCCAGCAGTTCCAACTTCGGACTAGCGGACACAGATACGCAGTATTTT. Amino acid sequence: CASSSNFGLADTDTQYF.